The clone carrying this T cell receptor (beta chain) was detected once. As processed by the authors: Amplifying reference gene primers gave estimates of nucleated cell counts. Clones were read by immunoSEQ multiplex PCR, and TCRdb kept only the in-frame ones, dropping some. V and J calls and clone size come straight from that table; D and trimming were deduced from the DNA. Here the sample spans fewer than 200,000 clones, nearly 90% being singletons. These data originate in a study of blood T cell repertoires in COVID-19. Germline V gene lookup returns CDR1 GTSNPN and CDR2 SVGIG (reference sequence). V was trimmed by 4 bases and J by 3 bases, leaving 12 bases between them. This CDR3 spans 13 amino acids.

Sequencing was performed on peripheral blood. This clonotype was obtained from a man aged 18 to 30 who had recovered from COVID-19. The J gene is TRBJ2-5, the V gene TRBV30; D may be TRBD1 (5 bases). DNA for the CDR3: TGTGCCTGGAACCCCAGACAGAAAGAGACCCAGTACTTC. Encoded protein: CAWNPRQKETQYF.